A single sample is the source of the 10 T cell receptor beta chains below, sequenced in a study of Ad26.COV2.S vaccination and SARS-CoV-2 variants (dated by TCRdb to the early 2020s). The protocol used for the library was the immunoSEQ multiplex PCR assay. This immuneACCESS table, as held by TCRdb, lists in-frame sequences with V and J called but not all clones. Of the missing ones, under half trace to an unresolved V gene in checked studies; the others have no known cause. Here the sample has 150,000 to 200,000 clones; roughly 85% occur a single time. About 5.9% of the sample is held by the ten biggest clonotypes. The sample's time point label is to be understood as: individuals recovered from natural SARS-CoV-2 infection. This specimen was peripheral blood, taken after recovery from COVID-19. These receptors came from a human donor who had recovered from COVID-19.

The chain couples TRBV11-2 to TRBJ2-3; D not resolved. The ends were cut back, 3 bases at V and 5 bases at J, with 12 bases in the middle. Germline loops: CDR1 SGHAT, CDR2 FQNNGV. This CDR3 comprises 14 residues. For the CDR3, the DNA is TGTGCCAGCAGCTTCTCTTATGGGATAGATACGCAGTATTTT. It yields the protein CASSFSYGIDTQYF.

The rearrangement links TRBV7-3 to TRBJ2-3, with 12 bases identical to TRBD2. After removal of 5 bases from V and 6 bases from J, the junction contained 12 bases not matched to a gene. The CDR3 loop spans 17 amino acids. Germline V gene data show CDR1 as SGHTA and CDR2 as FQGTGA. As DNA, the CDR3 is TGTGCCAGCAGCCCGAGACTAGCGGGAGAGCCCTGGGATACGCAGTATTTT. As protein: CASSPRLAGEPWDTQYF.

The V gene is TRBV9, the J gene TRBJ2-5, with D perhaps given as TRBD1 or TRBD2 (5 bases each). Trimming took off 4 bases at V and 5 bases at J, with 9 bases between the two ends. CDR1 and CDR2 from the germline V gene are SGDLS and YYNGEE. The CDR3 totals 12 residues. CDR3 in DNA: TGTGCCAGCAGCTTCAGGGAGGAGACCCAGTACTTC. The encoded protein is CASSFREETQYF.

This clone was counted a few times. The V and J genes are TRBV3-1 (or the pseudogene TRBV3-2) and TRBJ1-2; 7 bases are shared with TRBD1. Per the germline V gene, CDR1 is LGHDT and CDR2 is YNNKEL (reference sequence). This CDR3 region has 15 residues. V lost 4 bases, J lost 4 bases, and 9 bases stayed unmatched. As DNA, the CDR3 is TGTGCCAGCAGCCGCGTGGAGGACAGGATCTATGGCTACACCTTC. It is translated as CASSRVEDRIYGYTF.

This clone was seen more than once but under ten times. The V and J genes are TRBV7-8 and TRBJ1-6; possibly TRBD1 for D (5 bases). The CDR3 totals 13 residues. The V end was cut by 10 bases, the J end by 6 bases, with 13 bases between. CDR1 SGHVS and CDR2 FQNEAQ come from the germline V gene. For the CDR3, the DNA is TGTGCCACCACTAAGGGGATTAATTCACCCCTCCACTTT. It is translated as CATTKGINSPLHF.

The rearrangement links TRBV7-9 to TRBJ2-7; 9 positions match TRBD2. This CDR3 has 15 residues. V shed 1 base and J 5 bases; nucleotides not matched to a gene: 6. CDR1 and CDR2 (germline): SEHNR, FQNEAQ (reference sequence). The CDR3 DNA is TGTGCCAGCAGCTTAGAGATAGCGGGAGTGAACGAGCAGTACTTC. Encoded protein: CASSLEIAGVNEQYF.

Only one count was recorded for this clone. The rearrangement links TRBV7-2 to TRBJ2-2, with 9 nucleotides matching TRBD2. Looked up from germline, CDR1 is SGHTA and CDR2 is FQGNSA. V lost 2 bases and J lost 6; bases outside the gene matches: 4. There are 15 residues in the CDR3. The CDR3 reads CASSLSGGLAGELFF. CDR3 in DNA: TGTGCCAGCAGCTTAAGCGGGGGGCTCGCCGGGGAGCTGTTTTTT.

The rearrangement joins TRBV3-1 (or the pseudogene TRBV3-2) to TRBJ2-5; the D gene is possibly TRBD2 (6 bases). The V gene lost 4 bases and the J gene lost 5 bases, with 8 bases spanning the gap. Looked up from germline, CDR1 is LGHDT and CDR2 is YNNKEL (reference sequence). CDR3 length equals 12 residues. CDR3 in amino acids: CASSRGRETQYF. CDR3 coding DNA: TGTGCCAGCAGCCGGGGGAGGGAGACCCAGTACTTC.

The chain combines TRBV18 with TRBJ2-3, with D unresolved. CDR1 is KGHSH and CDR2 is LQKENI in the germline V gene. Between the trimmed V and J ends, which lost 0 bases and 1 base, there was a span of 11 bases. The length of the CDR3 is 16 residues. Here the CDR3 reads CASSPPGGSRTDTQYF. The CDR3 DNA is TGTGCCAGCTCACCACCGGGTGGGTCGCGCACAGATACGCAGTATTTT.

This chain joins TRBV9 and TRBJ1-2; 11 bases match TRBD1. The J segment lost 6 bases and the V segment lost 3 bases, leaving 10 bases of the junction unmatched. CDR1 and CDR2 (germline): SGDLS, YYNGEE. This CDR3 spans 16 amino acids. The CDR3 sequence: CASSDLGQGAPDGYTF. CDR3 in DNA: TGTGCCAGCAGCGATCTCGGACAGGGGGCACCCGATGGCTACACCTTC.